Listed here is a single T cell receptor (beta chain). Its antigen remains unidentified. The sample holds no much larger clone one base away, and base qualities are not on file. Participants in the prospective study were enrolled through a virtual design, were aged 18 to 89 years, and lived in about 25 United States geographic areas. To assign participants to cohorts, the prospective study relied on clinical history that participants themselves reported in a screening survey and a study questionnaire. A participant counted as exposed if, within 2 weeks of entering the study, that participant had been in contact with someone who had a PCR-confirmed or clinician-diagnosed COVID-19 case. Each participant in the prospective study had whole blood, serum and a nasopharyngeal or oropharyngeal swab collected by mobile phlebotomists. Prospective study participants could optionally give additional blood draws and questionnaires over an approximately 2-month period. Before DNA extraction, prospective study blood samples were shipped either frozen or at room temperature.

This record belongs to a study of blood T cell repertoires in COVID-19 (dated by TCRdb to about 2020). With regard to the full study: Samples from collaborators originated in the United States, Italy and Spain and spanned both the acute and convalescent phases of COVID-19. The sample metadata nearly always contained a de-identified subject ID, COVID-19 status, age in years and sex. The dataset comprised deeply sampled blood TCRbeta repertoires from subjects exposed to, actively infected with, or recovered from COVID-19. The prospective study material was composed of cDNA or gDNA derived from T cells, B-cell-depleted T cells, or PBMCs. The samples were drawn from the first 160 participants of the ongoing ImmuneRACE study and from 1,254 subjects provided by 6 global collaborators. A freely available public database, intended as a resource for researchers studying the immune response to SARS-CoV-2, is where the repertoires were released. Where available, HLA class I and class II types were obtained from metadata supplied by the sample provider rather than from assay-based typing. General findings and caveats noted by the study authors: The amount of clinical and demographic metadata varied by source and participant and was provided uncurated.

The immunoSEQ Assay, a bias-controlled multiplex PCR, was used to amplify TCRbeta CDR3 regions from genomic DNA. The source study handled its data this way. The number of nucleated cells in each sample was estimated from the amplification of reference gene primers within the assay. To quantify the absolute abundance of each unique TCRbeta CDR3 rearrangement, sequence reads were collapsed and filtered. For each sample, productive Simpson clonality was calculated by taking the square root of Simpson's diversity index across productive rearrangements. The table comes from immuneACCESS by way of TCRdb, which keeps in-frame sequences with V and J called. Part of the clones is missing from these tables; in studies checked, under half for an unresolved V gene and the rest for unknown reasons. V and J calls and clone size follow that table, whereas D and trimming were derived from the DNA. Counted in this sample were 350,000 to 450,000 clones; 70% to 90% of them appeared once. The biggest ten clones account for less than 1.5% of the sample.

The germline V end is reduced by 2 bases and the J end by 5 bases; junction bases left unmatched: 13. Spanning cysteine to phenylalanine, the CDR3 consists of 17 amino acids. The only DNA kept is the CDR3, 51 bases in frame from the first base. The germline V gene (reference sequence) gives CDR1 as GTSNPN and CDR2 as SVGIG. Sequencing was carried out using PBMCs or T cells enriched from blood (not recorded which). Recombination joined TRBV30 with TRBJ2-2, with 8 bases in between that match TRBD2. The receptor's source is a young woman who had been exposed to COVID-19. In nucleotides, the sequence is TGTGCCTGGAGTCTTCACGGGGGGGGCCGTCGGACCGGGGAGCTGTTTTTT. Its protein is CAWSLHGGGRRTGELFF.